The clone carrying this TCR beta chain was counted only a few times. The antigen is undetermined. Profiling relied on immunoSEQ multiplex PCR, and the TCRdb table lists in-frame clones only, not all of them. This sample has some 130,000 clones; around 90% occur once, and the top ten carry roughly 1.5%. The record originates from a study of T cell responses to AZD1222 COVID-19 vaccine. Study results and caveats: Close to half of spike-specific TCRs reportedly recognize unmutated variant regions.

Trimming removed 5 bases from V and 1 base from J; junction bases left unmatched: 10. This CDR3 is built from 18 residues. CDR1 MNHNY and CDR2 SVGAGI come from the germline V gene (reference sequence). The specimen comprised peripheral blood, sampled on day 0 of AZD1222 vaccination. The chain couples TRBV6-6 to TRBJ1-5; 11 positions agree with TRBD1. This TCR was sampled from an adult in good health. CDR3 nucleotide sequence: TGTGCCAGCAGTCGACCGGGACAGGGGGTGGCGAGCAATCAGCCCCAGCATTTT. Translated, it gives CASSRPGQGVASNQPQHF.